The rows below give T cell receptor beta chains drawn from one sample of a study of T cells after posttransplantation cyclophosphamide. Some clones are missing from TCRdb's copy, which holds only in-frame ones; the method was immunoSEQ multiplex PCR. Among about 20,000 clones listed, 95% to 99% were seen once. The sequenced sample consisted of naive CD4+ T cells sorted from PBMCs. Receptors were obtained from a man aged 35-49 years in good health, CMV-negative, and a related stem cell transplant donor. Each CDR3 is given with its conserved first and last residue. A D gene is named only where the DNA matches it firmly. Rows give clone size only sometimes, using once, few, many, or a class for an expanded clone.

>TRBV30|TRBJ1-2|NA|NA
TGTGCCTGGAGCCTTGGACAGAGCTATGGCTACACCTTC
CAWSLGQSYGYTF
>TRBV7-9|TRBJ1-5|NA|NA
TGTGCCAGCAGCTTATTTCCGGAGAGCAATCAGCCCCAGCATTTT
CASSLFPESNQPQHF
>TRBV19|TRBJ2-5|TRBD2|NA
TGTGCCAGTAGTAGAGGACTAGCGGGCCAGAAAGAGACCCAGTACTTC
CASSRGLAGQKETQYF
>TRBV18|TRBJ2-1|NA|once
TGTGCCAGCTCACCATCTATGAGCTCCTACAATGAGCAGTTCTTC
CASSPSMSSYNEQFF
>TRBV10-3|TRBJ2-7|NA|NA
TGTGCCATCAGTGTCCGGTCTGGTGACTACGAGCAGTACTTC
CAISVRSGDYEQYF
>TRBV5-4|TRBJ2-1|TRBD2|once
TGTGCCAGCAGCCCGAGAGAGCGGGGGCAGAATGAGCAGTTCTTC
CASSPRERGQNEQFF
>TRBV2|TRBJ2-7|NA|NA
TGTGCCAGCAGCGCTGAACGGTATTACGAGCAGTACTTC
CASSAERYYEQYF
>TRBV2|TRBJ2-1|NA|NA
TGTGCCAGCAGTGAAGATCCTTCGGTCGATGAGCAGTTCTTC
CASSEDPSVDEQFF
>TRBV15|TRBJ1-1|NA|NA
TGTGCCACCAGCAGATCGGTGAACACTGAAGCTTTCTTT
CATSRSVNTEAFF
>TRBV28|TRBJ2-7|TRBD1|once
TGTGCCAGCAGGGTAAGGACAGGGAGAAACTACGAGCAGTACTTC
CASRVRTGRNYEQYF
>TRBV7-9|TRBJ2-1|NA|NA
TGTGCCAGCAGCTTAGATCGGAGTGGCTACAATGAGCAGTTCTTC
CASSLDRSGYNEQFF
>TRBV6-1|TRBJ1-2|NA|NA
TGTGCCAGCAGTCCGGCGGGGGGCAACTATGGCTACACCTTC
CASSPAGGNYGYTF
>TRBV7-8|TRBJ2-2|TRBD2|NA
TGTGCCAGCAGCTTACTAGCGGGAGATACCGGGGAGCTGTTTTTT
CASSLLAGDTGELFF
>TRBV30|TRBJ1-4|NA|NA
TGTGCCTGGCAAAGCGGGACAAATATGGGTGGCCGTGGTGAAAAACTGTTTTTT
CAWQSGTNMGGRGEKLFF
>TRBV19|TRBJ2-7|TRBD2|NA
TGTGCCAGTAGTAGGGACCTATGGGGCGGGAGCTACGAGCAGTACTTC
CASSRDLWGGSYEQYF
>TRBV5-1|TRBJ2-7|TRBD1|NA
TGCGCCAGCAGCTTGGGGAGACAGGGTACGCCCTACGAGCAGTACTTC
CASSLGRQGTPYEQYF
>TRBV19|TRBJ1-5|NA|NA
TGTGCCAGTACCAATGTAGGGGCTTATAGCAATCAGCCCCAGCATTTT
CASTNVGAYSNQPQHF
>TRBV7-8|TRBJ2-1|TRBD2|NA
TGTGCCAGCAGCTCGGGACTAGCGGGAGTGAATGAGCAGTTCTTC
CASSSGLAGVNEQFF
>TRBV29-1|TRBJ1-1|TRBD1|NA
TGCAGCGTGACGGGACAGCCTAACACTGAAGCTTTCTTT
CSVTGQPNTEAFF
>TRBV13|TRBJ2-7|NA|NA
TGTGCCAGCAGCTTAGGTGGGAGTCGGTTGGCGGCGGTGGCCTACGAGCAGTACTTC
CASSLGGSRLAAVAYEQYF
>TRBV4-1|TRBJ2-3|TRBD2|NA
TGCGCCAGCAGCCAAGAATCTAGCGGGTACGGCACAGATACGCAGTATTTT
CASSQESSGYGTDTQYF
>TRBV11-3|TRBJ2-7|TRBD1|once
TGTGCCAGCAGCTTGGGACAGGGCAGAAACGAGCAGTACTTC
CASSLGQGRNEQYF
>TRBV25-1|TRBJ2-1|NA|NA
TGTGCCAGCAGTGAAAGTCGTAGAGGCAGGGCGAGAGAGGTTGAGCAGTTCTTC
CASSESRRGRAREVEQFF
>TRBV11-3|TRBJ2-3|NA|NA
TGTGCCAGCAGCCCAGCGGCGAACACAGATACGCAGTATTTT
CASSPAANTDTQYF
>TRBV7-9|TRBJ2-2|TRBD2|NA
TGTGCCAGCAGCCCTGATAGCGGGAGGGGTAACACCGGGGAGCTGTTTTTT
CASSPDSGRGNTGELFF
>TRBV9|TRBJ2-2|TRBD2|NA
TGTGCCAGCAGCTCCGGGATAGCGGGAGGGTTATCCGGGGAGCTGTTTTTT
CASSSGIAGGLSGELFF
>TRBV19|TRBJ2-7|TRBD1|NA
TGTGCCAGTAGGCGTCCAGGGGACAGGGACCACGAGCAGTACTTC
CASRRPGDRDHEQYF
>TRBV28|TRBJ2-7|TRBD1|NA
TGTGCCAGCAGCTTAAGACAGGGCACCTACGAGCAGTACTTC
CASSLRQGTYEQYF
>TRBV27|TRBJ2-7|NA|NA
TGTGCCAGCAGTTTTGGTACAGGGATCATGGGCAGTTCCTCGGGGGAGCAGTACTTC
CASSFGTGIMGSSSGEQYF
>TRBV5-1|TRBJ2-1|TRBD1|NA
TGCGCCAGCAGCCCGGGACAGGGGGGCAATGAGCAGTTCTTC
CASSPGQGGNEQFF
>TRBV28|TRBJ2-3|TRBD2|NA
TGTGCCAGCAGCCCCGGAGATGCGGGGGGGGGCTCGAATACGCAGTATTTT
CASSPGDAGGGSNTQYF
>TRBV7-7|TRBJ2-5|TRBD2|NA
TGTGCCAGCAGCTTACTAGCGGGAGCTGGTGAGACCCAGTACTTC
CASSLLAGAGETQYF
>TRBV7-9|TRBJ1-3|NA|NA
TGTGCCAGCAGCTTGGCAGGAAACACCATATATTTT
CASSLAGNTIYF
>TRBV28|TRBJ2-3|TRBD2|NA
TGTGCCAGCAGTTTATGGAGCGGGAGAGGAACAGATACGCAGTATTTT
CASSLWSGRGTDTQYF
>TRBV5-1|TRBJ2-1|TRBD2|NA
TGCGCCAGCAGCCCTTTAGCGGGAGTGGGGAATGAGCAGTTCTTC
CASSPLAGVGNEQFF
>TRBV30|TRBJ1-5|NA|NA
TGTGCCTGGAGCGGAGGACGGAGCAATCAGCCCCAGCATTTT
CAWSGGRSNQPQHF
>TRBV23-1|TRBJ1-4|NA|NA
TGCGCCAGCAGTCCCCCAAAGCGCGATGAAAAACTGTTTTTT
CASSPPKRDEKLFF
>TRBV6-1|TRBJ1-1|NA|NA
TGTGCCAGCAGTGACCAGTCGGGCACTGAAGCTTTCTTT
CASSDQSGTEAFF
>TRBV6-5|TRBJ2-5|TRBD2|NA
TGTGCCAGCAGTTTGGGACTAGCGGGACTAGAGACCCAGTACTTC
CASSLGLAGLETQYF
>TRBV5-1|TRBJ2-7|NA|NA
TGCGCCAGCAGCATGGTTCTAGCACGCGAGCAGTACTTC
CASSMVLAREQYF
>TRBV4-2|TRBJ2-3|TRBD1|NA
TGTGCCAGCAGCCAAGTGGGGTTCTTGACAGGGGGCACAGATACGCAGTATTTT
CASSQVGFLTGGTDTQYF
>TRBV29-1|TRBJ2-1|TRBD2|NA
TGCAGCGTTGGGGGAGGGGTCTCCTACAATGAGCAGTTCTTC
CSVGGGVSYNEQFF
>TRBV15|TRBJ2-2|NA|once
TGTGCCACCAGCAGAGATGTAGCGGCGAACACCGGGGAGCTGTTTTTT
CATSRDVAANTGELFF
>TRBV5-6|TRBJ1-5|TRBD1|NA
TGTGCCAGCAGCTCCGGGACAGGGGTGACCGATCAGCCCCAGCATTTT
CASSSGTGVTDQPQHF
>TRBV5-1|TRBJ1-1|NA|NA
TGCGCCAGCAGCCCCGGAACAGGGAGAGTTGCTGAAGCTTTCTTT
CASSPGTGRVAEAFF
>TRBV18|TRBJ2-7|NA|NA
TGTGCCGCCCGGACTTCGAGCTCCTACGAGCAGTACTTC
CAARTSSSYEQYF
>TRBV10-3|TRBJ1-2|NA|NA
TGTGCCATCAGTGAGTCGTTGGGTCAGGGTGGCTACACCTTC
CAISESLGQGGYTF
>TRBV7-2|TRBJ2-2|NA|once
TGTGCCAGCAGCGAAGAGGTTTCGGCCGGGGAGCTGTTTTTT
CASSEEVSAGELFF
>TRBV4-2|TRBJ2-1|TRBD1|NA
TGTGCCAGCAGCCATCGGGACAGGGGGTACCGCTACAATGAGCAGTTCTTC
CASSHRDRGYRYNEQFF
>TRBV13|TRBJ2-7|NA|NA
TGTGCCAGCAGCCAGATACAGGGGCAGTACTTC
CASSQIQGQYF
>TRBV28|TRBJ1-1|NA|NA
TGTGCCAGCAGTTCCGGGACTCCAGTAGAAGCTTTCTTT
CASSSGTPVEAFF
>TRBV20-1|TRBJ1-5|NA|NA
TGCAGTGCCCAGAGCGATCAGCCCCAGCATTTT
CSAQSDQPQHF
>TRBV7-7|TRBJ2-2|TRBD2|NA
TGTGCCAGCAGCTTAGAGCTAGCGGGAGTAGGGGAGCTGTTTTTT
CASSLELAGVGELFF
>TRBV6-5|TRBJ2-3|NA|NA
TGTGCCAGCAGTAGACAGTTGGGGGCCACAGATACGCAGTATTTT
CASSRQLGATDTQYF
>TRBV5-1|TRBJ1-1|NA|NA
TGCGCCAGCAGCTTGGTTTTAGGGGGTGGGAACACTGAAGCTTTCTTT
CASSLVLGGGNTEAFF